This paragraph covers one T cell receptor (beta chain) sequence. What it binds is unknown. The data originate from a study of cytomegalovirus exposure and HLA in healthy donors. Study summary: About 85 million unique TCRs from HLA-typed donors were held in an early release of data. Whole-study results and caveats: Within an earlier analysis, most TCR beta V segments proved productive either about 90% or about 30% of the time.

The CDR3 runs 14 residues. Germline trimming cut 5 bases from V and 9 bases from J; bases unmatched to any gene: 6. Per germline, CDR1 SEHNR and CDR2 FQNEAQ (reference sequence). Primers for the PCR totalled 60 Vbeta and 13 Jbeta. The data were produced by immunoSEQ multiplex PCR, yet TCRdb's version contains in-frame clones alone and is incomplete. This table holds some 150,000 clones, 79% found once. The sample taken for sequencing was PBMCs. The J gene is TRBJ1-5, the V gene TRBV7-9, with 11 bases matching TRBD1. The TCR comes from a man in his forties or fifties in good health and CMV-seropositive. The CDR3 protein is CASSPGQGEPPQHF. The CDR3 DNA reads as TGTGCCAGCAGCCCGGGACAGGGGGAGCCGCCCCAGCATTTT.